This T cell receptor beta chain comes out of a study of response to subunit inactivated influenza vaccine. Study-level findings and limits: The authors offered the suggestion that each seasonal influenza vaccination recruits few new T cells.

One entry per CDR3 protein results from TCRdb running MiXCR on the RT-PCR reads. The sample has 610,000 or so distinct CDR3 sequences; 13% to 15% are singletons. V was shortened by 1 base and J by 4 bases, with 11 bases between the two germline ends. This CDR3 has 14 residues. Germline V gene lookup returns CDR1 SGDLS and CDR2 YYNGEE. A few counts support this clonotype. What it recognizes is unknown. Sequencing was performed on PBMCs from blood, taken roughly 13 days after vaccination. The receptor was isolated from a man aged 50 to 59 who received an inactivated influenza vaccine. The chain combines TRBV9 with TRBJ2-5; D may correspond to TRBD1 or TRBD2 (6 bases each). The CDR3 loop is CASSVRGARETQYF. The CDR3 region has the DNA TGTGCCAGCAGCGTAAGGGGGGCTCGAGAGACCCAGTACTTC.